This T cell receptor (beta chain) was obtained from a study of shared clonotypes between healthy human individuals. Findings and limits, study-wide: The study generally estimated greater richness for naive than memory subsets.

This clone was seen a few times. Its target is unknown. The same CDR3 is also encoded by other DNA sequences in this sample. V trimming: 4 bases; J trimming: 1 base; junction bases outside the gene matches: 1. The CDR3 is 14 residues long. The germline V gene encodes CDR1 KGHSH and CDR2 LQKENI. Produced via immunoSEQ multiplex PCR; TCRdb's table is partial and in-frame only. The data contain more than 2 million clones, 90% to 96% of them seen just once; the ten biggest clones take up around 0.13%. The chain carries TRBV18 and TRBJ1-5, with 7 bases fitting TRBD1. The specimen was naive CD4+ T cells sorted from blood. Subset reported: CD45RA+ positively selected. The receptor comes from a man younger than 35 in good health. For the CDR3, the DNA is TGTGCCAGCTCACAACAGGGGAGCAATCAGCCCCAGCATTTT. It translates to CASSQQGSNQPQHF.